The sequence of this T cell receptor (beta chain) was determined in a study of control samples from healthy donors and cancer patients. Using immunoSEQ multiplex PCR, the repertoire was profiled, and TCRdb retains in-frame clones only, with some absent. Here the sample spans about 150,000 clones, 90% to 95% being singletons. The TCR sequence derives from a man aged 18 to 29 in good health. The source material was blood.

The CDR3 DNA reads as TGTGCCAGCAGTTTATGGGCGGCGCAAGAGACCCAGTACTTC. This encodes CASSLWAAQETQYF. The chain recombines TRBV28 with TRBJ2-5; D remains unclear. CDR1 and CDR2 (germline): MDHEN, SYDVKM. The CDR3 runs 14 residues. The germline V and J ends were trimmed by 0 bases and 2 bases, with 7 bases remaining between them.